The 5 T cell receptor beta chains below come from one sample, sequenced in a study of naive and memory T cell subsets. The beta constant-region primer was an equimolar mix of two oligonucleotides covering TRBC1 and TRBC2. MiXCR, run by TCRdb on the UMI-ligation and nested PCR reads, gives a single entry per CDR3 protein. This sample has some 36,000 distinct CDR3 sequences, with about 14% found just once. Sequences were obtained from effector memory CD4+ T cells from blood. As for subset: effector memory, CD45RA- CD27-. The receptors were sampled from a human donor in good health.

V gene TRBV11-3 combines with J gene TRBJ1-1, with 7 positions matching TRBD1. V gave up 4 bases and J gave up 3 bases; unmatched junction bases: 2. This CDR3 contains 13 residues. CDR1 is SGHNT, CDR2 YENEEA, per germline. The CDR3 loop reads CASSSQGDTEAFF. CDR3 DNA: TGTGCCAGCAGCTCCCAGGGGGACACTGAAGCTTTCTTT.

In its sample, this clonotype was seen many times. CDR3 nucleotide sequence: TGTGCCATCAGTGAGGGCCGGGCAGCTTTCTTT. Protein: CAISEGRAAFF. J is TRBJ1-1 and V is TRBV10-3, with D unclear. CDR1 is ENHRY and CDR2 is SYGVKD in the germline V gene. This CDR3 region has 11 residues. With 2 bases removed from V and 10 bases from J, the gap between germline ends came to 8 bases.

This clonotype was detected a few times. V is TRBV2 and J is TRBJ2-3, with D hard to call. V was pared by 5 bases and J by 4 bases, with 10 bases between. This CDR3 has 13 residues. The germline CDR1 and CDR2 sequences are SNHLY and FYNNEI. The CDR3 DNA reads TGTGCCAGCAGTCTTCGGACCGCAGATACGCAGTATTTT. This gives the protein CASSLRTADTQYF.

CDR3 in DNA: TGTGCCAGCAGCTTAGATTCCACCGGGCCCCCAACCGACGAGCAGTACTTC. Its protein product is CASSLDSTGPPTDEQYF. This sequence joins TRBV7-8 and TRBJ2-7; D unclear. Germline lookup yields CDR1 SGHVS and CDR2 FQNEAQ. V gave up 1 base and J gave up 5 bases, with 21 bases separating them. This CDR3 spans 17 amino acids.

This clonotype was seen many times. J is TRBJ1-6 and V is TRBV20-1; no definite D call. The germline gives CDR1 DFQATT, CDR2 SNEGSKA (reference sequence). This CDR3 has 15 residues. V lost 6 bases to trimming and J lost 8 bases, with 20 bases between them. CDR3 protein: CSAPDHRRDDSPLHF. The CDR3 DNA follows: TGCAGTGCGCCAGATCATCGGAGAGATGATTCACCCCTCCACTTT.